Described below is a single T cell receptor beta chain sequence and its context. The CDR3 runs 15 residues. Germline V gene sequence: CDR1 KGHSH, CDR2 LQKENI. V shed 6 bases and J 4 bases; nucleotides not matched to a gene: 9. This sample stems from a study of control samples from healthy donors and cancer patients. TCRdb keeps only in-frame clones here, not all; method: immunoSEQ multiplex PCR. The sample lists under 200,000 clones; around 95% were seen once. The sequenced sample consisted of blood. This sequence was found in a woman aged 60 to 75 in good health. J is TRBJ2-3 and V is TRBV18, with 8 bases fitting TRBD2. The CDR3 protein is CASSQAGGAADTQYF. As DNA, the CDR3 is TGTGCCAGCTCCCAAGCCGGGGGGGCCGCAGATACGCAGTATTTT.